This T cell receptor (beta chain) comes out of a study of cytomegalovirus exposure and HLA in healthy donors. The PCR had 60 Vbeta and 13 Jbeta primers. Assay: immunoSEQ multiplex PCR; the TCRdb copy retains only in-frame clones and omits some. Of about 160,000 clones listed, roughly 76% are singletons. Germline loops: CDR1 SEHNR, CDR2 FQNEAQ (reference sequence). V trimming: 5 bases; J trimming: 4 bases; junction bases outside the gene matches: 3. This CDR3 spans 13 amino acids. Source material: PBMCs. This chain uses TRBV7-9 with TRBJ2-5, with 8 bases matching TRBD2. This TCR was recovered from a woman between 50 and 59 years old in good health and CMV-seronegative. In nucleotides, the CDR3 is TGTGCCAGCAGCCCGAGCGGGGGAGAGACCCAGTACTTC. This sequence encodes CASSPSGGETQYF.